This T cell receptor (beta chain) is drawn from a study of blood T cell repertoires in COVID-19. Turning to the study itself: Acute and convalescent COVID-19 specimens originated in the United States, Italy and Spain.

CDR1 and CDR2 (germline): LNHNV, YYDKDF (reference sequence). The J segment lost 5 bases and the V segment lost 0 bases, leaving 11 bases of the junction unmatched. The CDR3 has 19 amino acids. Measured with immunoSEQ multiplex PCR; TCRdb has only the in-frame clones, and not every one. This sample yields under 300,000 clones, of which around 86% are seen a single time; about 7.1% belongs to the top ten. The chain has TRBV15 and TRBJ2-3; 13 bases agree with TRBD2. The origin of this receptor is a woman aged 65 to 85 with active or convalescent COVID-19. What was sequenced was peripheral blood. The CDR3 DNA follows: TGTGCCACCAGCAGAGATCCCCCTACTAGCGGGGGGGCCGGAGATACGCAGTATTTT. It encodes CATSRDPPTSGGAGDTQYF. The full variable domain, in which reference TRBV15 and TRBJ2-3 provide the parts outside the CDR3, is DAMVIQNPRYQVTQFGKPVTLSCSQTLNHNVMYWYQQKSSQAPKLLFHYYDKDFNNEADTPDNFQSRRPNTSFCFLDIRSPGLGDTAMYLCATSRDPPTSGGAGDTQYFGPGTRLTVL.